This T cell receptor (beta chain) was sequenced for a study of T cells in Graves' hyperthyroidism and ophthalmopathy. Patients aged 18 to 65 had newly diagnosed hyperthyroidism of under 2 months' duration. Together with thyroid ultrasound, orbital computed tomography, serum thyroxine and TRAb, clinical symptoms were used for diagnoses. The CDR3 runs 12 residues. Germline assignment: CDR1 LNHDA and CDR2 SQIVND (reference sequence). Trimming took 3 bases from V and 5 from J; bases not matched to a gene: 1. RNA transcripts served as the template for amplifying TCR beta CDR3 regions. The HTBI set primed first-round TCR CDR3 RT-PCR. One entry per CDR3 protein results from TCRdb running MiXCR on the multiplex PCR reads. The repertoire holds about 840,000 distinct CDR3 sequences, with roughly 37% as singletons. General observations from the study: The model foresaw ophthalmopathy a median 6.5 months prior to onset.

This clonotype was recorded at least ten times. Antigen specificity is unknown. The TCR was taken from a man younger than 30 with Graves' hyperthyroidism. The chain is built from TRBV19 and TRBJ2-7; 7 bases are shared with TRBD1. The sample was blood. CDR3 sequence (DNA): TGTGCCAGTAGTATGACAGGGAACGAGCAGTACTTC. This gives the protein CASSMTGNEQYF.